This T cell receptor beta chain was documented in a study of sequential checkpoint blockade in melanoma. Treatment here: randomized to nivolumab then ipilimumab (arm A) or the reverse (arm B). No patient had prior DNA-damaging chemotherapy. Sorted cells were live CD3+CD8+, lacking CD19 and CD56, from PBMCs. TCRdb's copy holds only in-frame clones and misses some; the assay was immunoSEQ multiplex PCR. The sample has 25,000 to 30,000 clones, more than 80% seen once; the top ten hold about a sixth. Sequenced material: CD8+ T cells sorted from blood (inferred from file names), taken from a patient given nivolumab and ipilimumab in sequence. The TCR comes from a human donor with melanoma.

CDR3 DNA: TGCGCCAGCAGCTTGGAGGGGGGGACTGAAGCTTTCTTT. Its protein is CASSLEGGTEAFF. The chain uses TRBV5-1 and TRBJ1-1; D possibly corresponds to TRBD1 (6 bases). Trimming took 0 bases from V and 5 from J, leaving 8 bases between them. This CDR3 region has 13 residues. The germline V gene encodes CDR1 SGHRS and CDR2 YFSETQ.